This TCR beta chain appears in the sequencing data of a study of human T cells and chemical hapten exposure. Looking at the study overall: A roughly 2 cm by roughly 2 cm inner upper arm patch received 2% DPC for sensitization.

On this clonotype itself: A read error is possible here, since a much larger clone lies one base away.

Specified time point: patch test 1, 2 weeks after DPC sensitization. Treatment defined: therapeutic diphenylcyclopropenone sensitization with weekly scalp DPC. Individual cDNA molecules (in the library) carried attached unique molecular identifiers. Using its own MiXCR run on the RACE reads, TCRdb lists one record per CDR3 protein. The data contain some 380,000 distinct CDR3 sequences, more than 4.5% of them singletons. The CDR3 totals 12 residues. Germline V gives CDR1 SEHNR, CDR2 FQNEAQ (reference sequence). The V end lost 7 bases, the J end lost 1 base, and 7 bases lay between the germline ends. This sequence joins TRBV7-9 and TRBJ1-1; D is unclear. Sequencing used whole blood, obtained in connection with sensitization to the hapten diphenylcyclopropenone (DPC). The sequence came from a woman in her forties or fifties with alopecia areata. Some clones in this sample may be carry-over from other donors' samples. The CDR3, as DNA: TGTGCCAGCATACAGCAGAACACTGAAGCTTTCTTT. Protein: CASIQQNTEAFF.